This T cell receptor beta chain was identified in a study of tumor and adjacent non-tumor tissue in lung cancer. Study conclusions and caveats: In normal lung, the top 100 clones were significantly more dominant than in tumor.

The template was RNA from unsorted bulk tissue. Between August and November 2014, newly diagnosed, chemotherapy-naive lung cancer patients underwent thoracic surgery in China. CDR3 length: 13 residues. Germline CDR1 reads SEHNR; CDR2 reads FQNEAQ (reference sequence). The junction had 4 bases not matched to a gene; V was cut back by 5 bases and J by 5 bases. The library came from three nested PCR rounds adapted from ARM-PCR protocols. TCRdb reprocessed the multiplex PCR reads via MiXCR and lists one record per CDR3 protein. The sample holds 89,000 or so distinct CDR3 sequences; 61% are singletons and the top ten take roughly 14%. This clonotype turned up a few times. Its antigen is not known.

The receptor comes from a man between 65 and 85 years old with non-small cell lung cancer. The rearrangement uses TRBV7-9 and TRBJ1-1, with 8 bases matching TRBD1. The sequenced material came from lung tumor tissue. CDR3 loop: CASSPGGRTEAFF. For the CDR3, the DNA is TGTGCCAGCAGCCCAGGGGGCCGGACTGAAGCTTTCTTT.